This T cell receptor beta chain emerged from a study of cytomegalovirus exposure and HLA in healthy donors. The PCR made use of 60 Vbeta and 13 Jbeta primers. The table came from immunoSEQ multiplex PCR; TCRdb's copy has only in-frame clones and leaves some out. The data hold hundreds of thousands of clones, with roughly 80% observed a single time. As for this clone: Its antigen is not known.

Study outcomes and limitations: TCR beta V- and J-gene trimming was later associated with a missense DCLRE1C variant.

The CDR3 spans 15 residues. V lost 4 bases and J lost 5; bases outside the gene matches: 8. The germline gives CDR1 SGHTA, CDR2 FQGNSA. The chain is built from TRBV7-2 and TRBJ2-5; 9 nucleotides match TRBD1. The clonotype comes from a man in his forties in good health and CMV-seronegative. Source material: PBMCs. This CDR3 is CASSSGQGFGETQYF. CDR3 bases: TGTGCCAGCAGCTCGGGACAGGGCTTCGGGGAGACCCAGTACTTC.